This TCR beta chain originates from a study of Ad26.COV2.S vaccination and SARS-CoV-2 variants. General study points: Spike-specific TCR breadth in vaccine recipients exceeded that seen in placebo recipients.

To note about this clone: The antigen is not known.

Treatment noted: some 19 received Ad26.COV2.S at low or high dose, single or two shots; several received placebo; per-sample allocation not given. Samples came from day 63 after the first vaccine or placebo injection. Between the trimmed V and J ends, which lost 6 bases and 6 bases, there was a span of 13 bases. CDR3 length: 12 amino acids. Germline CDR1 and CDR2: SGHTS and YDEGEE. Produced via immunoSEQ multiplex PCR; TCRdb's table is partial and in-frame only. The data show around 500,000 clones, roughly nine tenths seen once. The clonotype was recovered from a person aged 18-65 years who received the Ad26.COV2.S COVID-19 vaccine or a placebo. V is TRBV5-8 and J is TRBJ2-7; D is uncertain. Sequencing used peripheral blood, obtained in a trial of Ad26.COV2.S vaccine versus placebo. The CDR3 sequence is CASTGPRSEQYF. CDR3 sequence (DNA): TGTGCCAGCACCGGACCCCGTTCCGAGCAGTACTTC.